The rows below give T cell receptor beta chains drawn from one sample of a study of blood T cell repertoires in COVID-19. The repertoire was sequenced with immunoSEQ multiplex PCR; TCRdb's copy has only in-frame clones and lacks some. The sample lists tens of thousands of clones, roughly 88% occurring once. The sample was peripheral blood. These receptors originate from a human donor in a cohort sampled during active COVID-19. The CDR3 runs from the conserved cysteine through the conserved F or W. Each record gives: CDR3 protein, CDR3 DNA, J gene, D gene, V gene, clone size. The D gene is left open where the match is weak. Expanded clones are given a class, and other clones once, few, many or no size at all.

CDR3 protein: CASSRDMNTEAFF
CDR3 DNA: TGTGCCAGCAGCAGAGACATGAACACTGAAGCTTTCTTT
J gene: TRBJ1-1
D gene: .
V gene: TRBV21-1
clone size: .

CDR3 protein: CASSLNSGGHGNEQFF
CDR3 DNA: TGCGCCAGCAGCTTAAATAGCGGGGGCCATGGGAATGAGCAGTTCTTC
J gene: TRBJ2-1
D gene: TRBD2
V gene: TRBV5-1
clone size: .

CDR3 protein: CASSQVGGANYGYTF
CDR3 DNA: TGCGCCAGCAGCCAAGTCGGCGGGGCGAACTATGGCTACACCTTC
J gene: TRBJ1-2
D gene: .
V gene: TRBV4-3
clone size: .

CDR3 protein: CASSLPQGNSPLHF
CDR3 DNA: TGTGCCAGCAGCCTCCCCCAGGGTAATTCACCCCTCCACTTT
J gene: TRBJ1-6
D gene: .
V gene: TRBV5-6
clone size: .

CDR3 protein: CARKLADLNEQFF
CDR3 DNA: TGCGCCAGGAAATTAGCGGACCTCAATGAGCAGTTCTTC
J gene: TRBJ2-1
D gene: .
V gene: TRBV23-1
clone size: .

CDR3 protein: CASSQEGTGDSNQPQHF
CDR3 DNA: TGCGCCAGCAGCCAAGAAGGGACGGGGGACAGCAATCAGCCCCAGCATTTT
J gene: TRBJ1-5
D gene: .
V gene: TRBV4-1
clone size: .

CDR3 protein: CASSTPSGGGYGYTF
CDR3 DNA: TGTGCCAGCAGTACCCCCTCAGGGGGAGGCTATGGCTACACCTTC
J gene: TRBJ1-2
D gene: TRBD1
V gene: TRBV28
clone size: .

CDR3 protein: CASTTLAGGGDTQYF
CDR3 DNA: TGTGCCAGCACCACACTAGCGGGAGGGGGAGATACGCAGTATTTT
J gene: TRBJ2-3
D gene: TRBD2
V gene: TRBV2
clone size: .

CDR3 protein: CASSAGGGEYTQYF
CDR3 DNA: TGTGCCAGTAGCGCGGGAGGGGGCGAGTATACGCAGTATTTT
J gene: TRBJ2-3
D gene: TRBD2
V gene: TRBV19
clone size: .

CDR3 protein: CASSIGQGVSQPQHF
CDR3 DNA: TGTGCCAGTAGTATCGGACAGGGGGTAAGTCAGCCCCAGCATTTT
J gene: TRBJ1-5
D gene: TRBD1
V gene: TRBV19
clone size: .

CDR3 protein: CASSLWQGSYEQYF
CDR3 DNA: TGTGCCAGCAGCTTGTGGCAGGGCTCCTACGAGCAGTACTTC
J gene: TRBJ2-7
D gene: .
V gene: TRBV5-4
clone size: .

CDR3 protein: CASSVAGGESDTQYF
CDR3 DNA: TGTGCCAGCAGTGTTGCGGGGGGCGAATCAGATACGCAGTATTTT
J gene: TRBJ2-3
D gene: TRBD2
V gene: TRBV6-4
clone size: few

CDR3 protein: CGESRDLGWETQYF
CDR3 DNA: TGTGGAGAGAGCCGGGATCTCGGGTGGGAGACCCAGTACTTC
J gene: TRBJ2-5
D gene: .
V gene: TRBV24-1
clone size: .

CDR3 protein: CASSPPEGTGLRNPSQNTQYF
CDR3 DNA: TGCGCCAGCAGCCCCCCAGAGGGGACAGGGTTGCGGAACCCCTCCCAAAATACGCAGTATTTT
J gene: TRBJ2-3
D gene: TRBD1
V gene: TRBV4-1
clone size: .

CDR3 protein: CASAEGQGAYEQYF
CDR3 DNA: TGTGCCAGCGCTGAGGGACAGGGGGCTTACGAGCAGTACTTC
J gene: TRBJ2-7
D gene: TRBD1
V gene: TRBV3-1/TRBV3-2
clone size: .

CDR3 protein: CASSRVPGTDTQYF
CDR3 DNA: TGCGCCAGCAGCCGTGTCCCGGGCACAGATACGCAGTATTTT
J gene: TRBJ2-3
D gene: .
V gene: TRBV4-1
clone size: .

CDR3 protein: CASSYSLGQGRYEQYF
CDR3 DNA: TGTGCCAGCAGTTACTCCCTCGGACAGGGACGCTACGAGCAGTACTTC
J gene: TRBJ2-7
D gene: TRBD1
V gene: TRBV6-5
clone size: .

CDR3 protein: CVSSTGYSYEQYF
CDR3 DNA: TGTGTCAGTAGTACAGGGTACTCCTACGAGCAGTACTTC
J gene: TRBJ2-7
D gene: .
V gene: TRBV19
clone size: .

CDR3 protein: CASSQPGTEVNEKLFF
CDR3 DNA: TGTGCCAGCAGCCAACCCGGGACAGAGGTTAATGAAAAACTGTTTTTT
J gene: TRBJ1-4
D gene: TRBD1
V gene: TRBV4-2
clone size: .

CDR3 protein: CASRGTGGEYEQYF
CDR3 DNA: TGTGCCAGCAGAGGGACAGGGGGCGAGTACGAGCAGTACTTC
J gene: TRBJ2-7
D gene: TRBD1
V gene: TRBV6-5
clone size: .

CDR3 protein: CASSFSGTRGSPLHF
CDR3 DNA: TGTGCCAGCAGCTTTAGTGGGACCAGGGGTTCACCCCTCCACTTT
J gene: TRBJ1-6
D gene: .
V gene: TRBV9
clone size: few

CDR3 protein: CASSLGAREGEQYF
CDR3 DNA: TGTGCCAGCAGCTTAGGAGCTAGGGAGGGCGAGCAGTACTTC
J gene: TRBJ2-7
D gene: TRBD2
V gene: TRBV7-8
clone size: .

CDR3 protein: CASSQDPRDSGNTIYF
CDR3 DNA: TGCGCCAGCAGCCAAGATCCCAGGGACTCTGGAAACACCATATATTTT
J gene: TRBJ1-3
D gene: .
V gene: TRBV4-3
clone size: .

CDR3 protein: CASSIGGLREETQYF
CDR3 DNA: TGTGCCAGTAGTATAGGAGGCCTAAGAGAGGAGACCCAGTACTTC
J gene: TRBJ2-5
D gene: .
V gene: TRBV19
clone size: .

CDR3 protein: CASSPRQDPPYEQYF
CDR3 DNA: TGTGCCAGCAGTCCACGACAGGACCCCCCGTACGAGCAGTACTTC
J gene: TRBJ2-7
D gene: .
V gene: TRBV27
clone size: .

CDR3 protein: CASNQRSYNEQFF
CDR3 DNA: TGTGCCAGCAATCAGCGCTCCTACAATGAGCAGTTCTTC
J gene: TRBJ2-1
D gene: .
V gene: TRBV6-5
clone size: once